This T cell receptor (beta chain) was identified in a study of T cells in Graves' hyperthyroidism and ophthalmopathy. Background on the study: Peripheral blood sampling occurred at initial diagnosis, before any treatment.

Amplified regions were TCR beta CDR3 sequences from RNA transcripts. HTBI primers were employed in a first-round RT-PCR of the TCR CDR3. TCRdb analysed the multiplex PCR reads with MiXCR anew, one entry per CDR3 protein. The sample has more than 550,000 distinct CDR3 sequences, around 19% seen once; the top ten hold around 17%. The V segment lost 5 bases and the J segment 2 bases; nucleotides outside the gene matches: 5. The CDR3 is made up of 13 amino acids. Germline CDR1 reads GTSNPN; CDR2 reads SVGIG (reference sequence). Lactation, pregnancy, other autoimmune disease or uncontrolled infection excluded patients. Diagnoses were made from clinical symptoms, serum measures (thyroxine and TRAb), thyroid ultrasound and orbital computed tomography. It was 10 ml of fresh peripheral blood that supplied the PBMCs. This clonotype was found many times.

This TCR came from a woman between 45 and 60 years old with Graves' hyperthyroidism that later progressed to Graves' ophthalmopathy. The chain carries TRBV30 and TRBJ1-1; 7 bases agree with TRBD1. The sample taken for sequencing was blood. DNA of the CDR3: TGTGCCTGGGACAGGGACATTAACACTGAAGCTTTCTTT. Translated: CAWDRDINTEAFF.